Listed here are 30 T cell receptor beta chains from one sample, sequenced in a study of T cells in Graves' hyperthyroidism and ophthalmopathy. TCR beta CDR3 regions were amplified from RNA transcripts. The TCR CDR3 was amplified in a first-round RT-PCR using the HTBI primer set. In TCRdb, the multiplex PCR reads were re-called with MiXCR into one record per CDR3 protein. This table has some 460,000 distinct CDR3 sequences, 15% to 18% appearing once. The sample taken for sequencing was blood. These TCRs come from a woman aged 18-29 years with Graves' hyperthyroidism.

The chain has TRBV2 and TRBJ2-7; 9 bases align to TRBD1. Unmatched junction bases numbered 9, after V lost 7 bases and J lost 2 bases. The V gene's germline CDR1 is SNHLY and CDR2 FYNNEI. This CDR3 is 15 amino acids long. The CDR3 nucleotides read TGTGCCAGCATTCGGCCGGGACAGGGTCCCTACGAGCAGTACTTC. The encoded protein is CASIRPGQGPYEQYF.

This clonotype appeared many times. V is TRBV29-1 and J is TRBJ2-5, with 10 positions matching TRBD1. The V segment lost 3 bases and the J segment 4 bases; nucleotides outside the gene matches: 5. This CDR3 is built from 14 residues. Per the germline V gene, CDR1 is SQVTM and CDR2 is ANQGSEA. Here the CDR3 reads CSVDDRGLLETQYF. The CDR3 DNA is TGCAGCGTTGATGACAGGGGGCTATTAGAGACCCAGTACTTC.

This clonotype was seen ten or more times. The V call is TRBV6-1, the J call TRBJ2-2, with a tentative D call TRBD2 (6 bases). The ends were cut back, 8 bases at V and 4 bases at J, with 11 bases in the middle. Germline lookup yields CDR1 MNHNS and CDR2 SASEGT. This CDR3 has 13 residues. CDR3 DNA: TGTGCCAGCGTCAGGGACTCCACCGGGGAGCTGTTTTTT. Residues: CASVRDSTGELFF.

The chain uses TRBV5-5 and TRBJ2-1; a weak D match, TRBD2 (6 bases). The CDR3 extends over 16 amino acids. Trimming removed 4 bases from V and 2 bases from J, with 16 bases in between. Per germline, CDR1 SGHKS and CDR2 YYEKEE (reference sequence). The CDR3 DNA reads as TGTGCCAGCAGCCCGGTAGCGGACTCGACCTACAATGAGCAGTTCTTC. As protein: CASSPVADSTYNEQFF. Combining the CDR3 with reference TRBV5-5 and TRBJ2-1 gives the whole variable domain DAGVTQSPTHLIKTRGQQVTLRCSPISGHKSVSWYQQVLGQGPQFIFQYYEKEERGRGNFPDRFSARQFPNYSSELNVNALLLGDSALYLCASSPVADSTYNEQFFGPGTRLTVL.

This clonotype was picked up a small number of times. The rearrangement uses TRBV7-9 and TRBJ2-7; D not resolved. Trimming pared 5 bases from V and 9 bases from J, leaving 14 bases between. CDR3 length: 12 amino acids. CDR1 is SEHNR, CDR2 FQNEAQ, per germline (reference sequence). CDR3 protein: CASSATGSSQYF. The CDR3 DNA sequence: TGTGCCAGCAGCGCAACCGGGTCATCGCAGTACTTC.

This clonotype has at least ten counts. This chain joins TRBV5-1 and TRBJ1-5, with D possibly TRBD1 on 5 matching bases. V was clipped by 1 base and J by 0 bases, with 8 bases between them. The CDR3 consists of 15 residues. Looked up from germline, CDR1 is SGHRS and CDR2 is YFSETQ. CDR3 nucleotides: TGCGCCAGCAGCTTGTTCGGGGGTAGCAATCAGCCCCAGCATTTT. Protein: CASSLFGGSNQPQHF.

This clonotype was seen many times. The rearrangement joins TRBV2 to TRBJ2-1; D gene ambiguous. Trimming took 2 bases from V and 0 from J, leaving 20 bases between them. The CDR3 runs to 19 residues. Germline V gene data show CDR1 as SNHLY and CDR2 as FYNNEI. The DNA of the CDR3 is TGTGCCAGCAGTGAACTATCGGGCGCCGGGTGGAGCTCCTACAATGAGCAGTTCTTC. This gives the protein CASSELSGAGWSSYNEQFF. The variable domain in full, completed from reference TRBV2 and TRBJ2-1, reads EPEVTQTPSHQVTQMGQEVILRCVPISNHLYFYWYRQILGQKVEFLVSFYNNEISEKSEIFDDQFSVERPDGSNFTLKIRSTKLEDSAMYFCASSELSGAGWSSYNEQFFGPGTRLTVL.

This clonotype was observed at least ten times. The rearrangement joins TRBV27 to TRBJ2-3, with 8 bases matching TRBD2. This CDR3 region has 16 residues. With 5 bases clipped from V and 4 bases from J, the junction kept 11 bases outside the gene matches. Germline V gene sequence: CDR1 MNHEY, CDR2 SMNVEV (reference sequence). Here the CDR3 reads CASSVTGTRGPDTQYF. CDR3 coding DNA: TGTGCCAGCAGTGTAACCGGGACTAGAGGTCCAGATACGCAGTATTTT.

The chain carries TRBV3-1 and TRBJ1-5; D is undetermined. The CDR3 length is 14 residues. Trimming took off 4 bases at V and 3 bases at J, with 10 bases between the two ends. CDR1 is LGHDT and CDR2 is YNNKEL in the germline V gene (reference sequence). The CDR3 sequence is CASSRAGNNQPQHF. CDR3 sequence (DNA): TGTGCCAGCAGCCGGGCCGGAAACAATCAGCCCCAGCATTTT.

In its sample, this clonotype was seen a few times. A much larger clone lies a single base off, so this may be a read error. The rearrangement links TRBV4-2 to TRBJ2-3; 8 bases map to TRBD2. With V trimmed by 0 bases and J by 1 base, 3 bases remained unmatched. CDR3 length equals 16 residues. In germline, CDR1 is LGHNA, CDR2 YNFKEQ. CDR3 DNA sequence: TGTGCCAGCAGCCAAGATCGAGCGGGAGGCACAGATACGCAGTATTTT. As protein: CASSQDRAGGTDTQYF.

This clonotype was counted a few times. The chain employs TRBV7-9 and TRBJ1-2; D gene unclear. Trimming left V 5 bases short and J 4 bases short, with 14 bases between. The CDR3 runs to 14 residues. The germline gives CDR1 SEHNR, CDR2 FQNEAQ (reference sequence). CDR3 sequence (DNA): TGTGCCAGCAGCCTAGGGAGACTGAGCTATGGCTACACCTTC. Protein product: CASSLGRLSYGYTF.

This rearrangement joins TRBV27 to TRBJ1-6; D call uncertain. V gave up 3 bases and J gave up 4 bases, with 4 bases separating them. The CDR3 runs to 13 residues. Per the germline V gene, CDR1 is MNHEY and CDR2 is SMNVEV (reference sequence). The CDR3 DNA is TGTGCCAGCAGTTTCCGATATAATTCACCCCTCCACTTT. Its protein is CASSFRYNSPLHF.

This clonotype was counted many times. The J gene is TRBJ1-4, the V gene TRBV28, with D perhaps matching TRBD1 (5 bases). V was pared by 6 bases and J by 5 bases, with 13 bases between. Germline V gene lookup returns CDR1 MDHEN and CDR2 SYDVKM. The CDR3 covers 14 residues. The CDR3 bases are TGTGCCAGCAGGAGACAGTTCCCAAATGAAAAACTGTTTTTT. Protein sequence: CASRRQFPNEKLFF. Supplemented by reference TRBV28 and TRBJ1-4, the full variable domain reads DVKVTQSSRYLVKRTGEKVFLECVQDMDHENMFWYRQDPGLGLRLIYFSYDVKMKEKGDIPEGYSVSREKKERFSLILESASTNQTSMYLCASRRQFPNEKLFFGSGTQLSVL.

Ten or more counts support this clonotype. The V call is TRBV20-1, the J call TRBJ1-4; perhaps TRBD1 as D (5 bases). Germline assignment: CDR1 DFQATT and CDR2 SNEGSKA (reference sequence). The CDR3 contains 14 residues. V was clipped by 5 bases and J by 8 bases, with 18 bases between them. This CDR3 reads CSAPRGGAGEKLFF. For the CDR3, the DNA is TGCAGTGCTCCCCGTGGAGGGGCAGGGGAAAAACTGTTTTTT.

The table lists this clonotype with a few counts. The CDR3 region has the DNA TGCGCCAGCAGCCCGTTAGTTACCTCGAACACCGGGGAGCTGTTTTTT. This gives the protein CASSPLVTSNTGELFF. The chain joins TRBV4-1 to TRBJ2-2; no definite D call. Germline loops: CDR1 MGHRA, CDR2 YSYEKL. V was trimmed by 4 bases and J by 0 bases, leaving 12 bases between them. This CDR3 comprises 16 residues.

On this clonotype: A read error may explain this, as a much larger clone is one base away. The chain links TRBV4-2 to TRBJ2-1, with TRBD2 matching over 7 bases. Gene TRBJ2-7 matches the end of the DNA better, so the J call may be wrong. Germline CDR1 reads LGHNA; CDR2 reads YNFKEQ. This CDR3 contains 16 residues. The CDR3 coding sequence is TGTGCCAGCAGCCAAGATCCGGGGGGAGAATACAATGAGCAGTACTTC. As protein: CASSQDPGGEYNEQYF.

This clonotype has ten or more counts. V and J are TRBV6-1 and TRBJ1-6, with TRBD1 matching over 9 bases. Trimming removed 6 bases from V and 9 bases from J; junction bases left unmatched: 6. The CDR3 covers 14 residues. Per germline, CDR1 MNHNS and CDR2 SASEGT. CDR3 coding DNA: TGTGCCAGCAGCGGAACAGGGGGCACTTCACCCCTCCACTTT. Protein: CASSGTGGTSPLHF.

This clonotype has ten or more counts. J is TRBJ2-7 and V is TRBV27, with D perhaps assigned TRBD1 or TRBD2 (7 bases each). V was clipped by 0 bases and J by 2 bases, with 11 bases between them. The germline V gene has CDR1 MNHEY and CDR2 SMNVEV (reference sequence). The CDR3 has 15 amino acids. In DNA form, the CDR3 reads TGTGCCAGCAGTTTATCGGGAGGGGGCGCCTACGAGCAGTACTTC. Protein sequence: CASSLSGGGAYEQYF.

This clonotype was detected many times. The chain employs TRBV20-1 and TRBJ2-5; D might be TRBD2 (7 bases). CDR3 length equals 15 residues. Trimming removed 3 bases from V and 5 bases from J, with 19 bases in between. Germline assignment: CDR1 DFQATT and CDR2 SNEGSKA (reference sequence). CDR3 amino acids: CSARPGAGAGETQYF. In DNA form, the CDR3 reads TGCAGTGCTAGGCCGGGGGCGGGAGCGGGGGAGACCCAGTACTTC.

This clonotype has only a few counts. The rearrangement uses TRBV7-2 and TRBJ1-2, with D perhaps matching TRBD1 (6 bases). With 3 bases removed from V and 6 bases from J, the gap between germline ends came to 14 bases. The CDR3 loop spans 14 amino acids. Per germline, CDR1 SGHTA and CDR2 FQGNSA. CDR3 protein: CASSLDRGWDGYTF. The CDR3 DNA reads TGTGCCAGCAGCTTGGATAGGGGGTGGGATGGCTACACCTTC. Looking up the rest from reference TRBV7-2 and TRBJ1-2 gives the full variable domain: GAGVSQSPSNKVTEKGKDVELRCDPISGHTALYWYRQSLGQGLEFLIYFQGNSAPDKSGLPSDRFSAERTGGSVSTLTIQRTQQEDSAVYLCASSLDRGWDGYTFGSGTRLTVV.

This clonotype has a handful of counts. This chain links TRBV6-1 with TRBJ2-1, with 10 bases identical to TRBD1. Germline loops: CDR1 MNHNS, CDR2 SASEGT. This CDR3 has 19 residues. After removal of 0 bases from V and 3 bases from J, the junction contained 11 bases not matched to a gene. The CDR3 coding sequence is TGTGCCAGCAGTGAAGCGCTTTGGGAGACAGGGGGCTTCTACAATGAGCAGTTCTTC. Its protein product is CASSEALWETGGFYNEQFF.

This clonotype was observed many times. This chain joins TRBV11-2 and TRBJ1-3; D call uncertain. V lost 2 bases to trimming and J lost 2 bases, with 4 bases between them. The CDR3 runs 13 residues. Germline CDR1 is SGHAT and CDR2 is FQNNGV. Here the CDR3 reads CASSLSAGNTIYF. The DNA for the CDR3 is TGTGCCAGCAGCTTATCTGCTGGAAACACCATATATTTT.

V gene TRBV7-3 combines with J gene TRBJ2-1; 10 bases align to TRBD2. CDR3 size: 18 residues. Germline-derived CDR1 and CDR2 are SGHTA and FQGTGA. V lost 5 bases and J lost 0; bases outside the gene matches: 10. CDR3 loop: CASSQQRPSGSSYNEQFF. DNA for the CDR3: TGTGCCAGCAGCCAACAACGACCTAGCGGGAGCTCCTACAATGAGCAGTTCTTC.

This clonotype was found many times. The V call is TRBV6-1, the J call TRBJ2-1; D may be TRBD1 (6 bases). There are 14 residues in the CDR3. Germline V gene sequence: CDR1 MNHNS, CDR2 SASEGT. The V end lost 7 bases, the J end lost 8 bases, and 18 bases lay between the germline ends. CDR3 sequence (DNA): TGTGCCAGCACCAGGACTCGAGGGGGAGATGAGCAGTTCTTC. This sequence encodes CASTRTRGGDEQFF.

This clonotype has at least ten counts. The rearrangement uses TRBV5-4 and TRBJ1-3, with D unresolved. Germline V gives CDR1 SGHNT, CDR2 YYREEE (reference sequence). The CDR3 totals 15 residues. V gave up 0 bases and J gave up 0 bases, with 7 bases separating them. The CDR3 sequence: CASSLGAGSGNTIYF. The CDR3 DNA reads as TGTGCCAGCAGCTTGGGAGCGGGCTCTGGAAACACCATATATTTT.

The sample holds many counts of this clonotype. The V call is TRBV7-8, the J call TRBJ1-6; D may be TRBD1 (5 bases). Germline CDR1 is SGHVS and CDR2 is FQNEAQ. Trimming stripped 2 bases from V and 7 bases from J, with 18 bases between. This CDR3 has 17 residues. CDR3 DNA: TGTGCCAGCAGCTTAAAAGGACAAGGTGTTCGGAATTCACCCCTCCACTTT. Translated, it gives CASSLKGQGVRNSPLHF.

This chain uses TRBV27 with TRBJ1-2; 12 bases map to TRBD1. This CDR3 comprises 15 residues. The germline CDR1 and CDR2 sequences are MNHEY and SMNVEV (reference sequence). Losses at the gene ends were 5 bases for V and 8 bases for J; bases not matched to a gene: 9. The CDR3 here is CASSDPGQGARGYTF. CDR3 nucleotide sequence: TGTGCCAGCAGTGATCCGGGACAGGGGGCTCGGGGCTACACCTTC.

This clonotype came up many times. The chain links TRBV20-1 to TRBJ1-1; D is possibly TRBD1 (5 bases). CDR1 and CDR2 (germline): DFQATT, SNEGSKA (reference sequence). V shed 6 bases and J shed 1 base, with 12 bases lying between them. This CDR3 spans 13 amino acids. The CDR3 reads CSALGPRNTEAFF. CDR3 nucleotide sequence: TGCAGTGCCTTGGGGCCGAGGAACACTGAAGCTTTCTTT.

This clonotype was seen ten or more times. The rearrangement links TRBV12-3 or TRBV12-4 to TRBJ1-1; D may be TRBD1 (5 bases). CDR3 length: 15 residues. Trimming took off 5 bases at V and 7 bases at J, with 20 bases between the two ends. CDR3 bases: TGTGCCAGCAGTCCCAAAGAAGTTTGGGGGGGTGAAGCTTTCTTT. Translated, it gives CASSPKEVWGGEAFF.

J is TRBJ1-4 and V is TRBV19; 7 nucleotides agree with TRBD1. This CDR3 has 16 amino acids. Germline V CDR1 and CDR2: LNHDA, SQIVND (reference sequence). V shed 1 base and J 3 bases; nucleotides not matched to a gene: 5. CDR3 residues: CASSIAPGTANEKLFF. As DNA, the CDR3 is TGTGCCAGTAGTATAGCCCCCGGGACAGCTAATGAAAAACTGTTTTTT.